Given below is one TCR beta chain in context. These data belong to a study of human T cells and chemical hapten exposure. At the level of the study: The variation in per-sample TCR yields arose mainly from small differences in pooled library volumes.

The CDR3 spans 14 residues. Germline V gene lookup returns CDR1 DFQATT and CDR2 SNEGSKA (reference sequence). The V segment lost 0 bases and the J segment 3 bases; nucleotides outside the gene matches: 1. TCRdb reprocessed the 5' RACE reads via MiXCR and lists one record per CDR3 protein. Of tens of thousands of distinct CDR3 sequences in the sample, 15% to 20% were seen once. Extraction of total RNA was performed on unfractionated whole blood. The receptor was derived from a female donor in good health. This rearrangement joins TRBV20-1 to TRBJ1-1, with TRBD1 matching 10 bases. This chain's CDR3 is CSARDGQGDTEAFF. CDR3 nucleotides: TGCAGTGCTAGAGATGGACAGGGGGACACTGAAGCTTTCTTT.